Given below is one T cell receptor (beta chain) in context. The antigen remains unidentified. The data belong to a study of blood T cells in healthy people across ages. Findings of the study overall: Naive CD4+ cell counts and diversity both ran higher in long-lived than in aged donors. PBMCs went unsorted, and a conclusive naive versus antigen-experienced comparison was therefore prevented. Naive T cell percentage showed a strong correlation with the diversity of TCR beta.

The use of a sample-barcoded 5' primer and a J-beta primer mix characterized a second PCR of 7 to 11 cycles. TCRdb fed the 5' RACE reads into MiXCR, producing one record per CDR3 protein. The sample includes about 830,000 distinct CDR3 sequences, approximately 65% of them seen just once. The CDR3 totals 14 residues. Germline assignment: CDR1 MNHEY and CDR2 SVGEGT. V dropped 2 bases and J dropped 7 bases, with 12 bases sitting between them. Isolated per sample were at least 7 million PBMCs. The chain carries TRBV6-2 or TRBV6-3 and TRBJ2-1; D is uncertain. This receptor was taken from a man aged 25 to 45 in good health. Sample: blood. The CDR3 reads CASSYTPSLNEQFF. In nucleotides, the CDR3 is TGTGCCAGCAGTTACACTCCGTCCTTAAATGAGCAGTTCTTC.